This TCR beta chain was identified in a study of response to subunit inactivated influenza vaccine. Notes on the study in general: Authors suggested that a seasonal influenza vaccination recruits few new T cells each time.

With respect to this clonotype: Its matching antigen is unknown.

TCRdb used MiXCR to reprocess the RT-PCR reads, holding one entry per CDR3 protein. The sample carries 650,000 to 700,000 distinct CDR3 sequences, approximately 14% recorded once. Source: PBMCs from blood, taken about 11 days after vaccination. The sequence was collected from a man aged 45 to 65 who received an inactivated influenza vaccine.

The CDR3 reads CASSQDPGTGVLVQYF. For the CDR3, the DNA is TGCGCCAGCAGCCAAGACCCCGGGACAGGGGTTTTGGTGCAGTACTTC. The chain links TRBV4-1 to TRBJ2-7, with 10 nucleotides matching TRBD1. The CDR3 is 16 amino acids. J lost 9 bases, V lost 0 bases, and 11 bases had no gene match. CDR1 and CDR2 (germline): MGHRA, YSYEKL.